The TCR beta chain under discussion was sequenced for a study of T-cell reconstitution after alpha-beta-depleted transplantation in children. Whole-study findings and limits: By one year post-transplant, T-cell counts and diversity largely arose from T cells that were newly produced.

V was clipped by 7 bases and J by 5 bases; unmatched bases: 5. From germline, CDR1 is MDHEN and CDR2 SYDVKM. CDR3 length equals 14 residues. Preparation of the TCRbeta library involved a method that used unique molecular identifiers. TCRdb reanalysed the PCR reads using MiXCR and keeps one entry per CDR3 protein. The table has approximately 230,000 distinct CDR3 sequences, roughly a quarter seen once; the top ten hold around 4.8%. A word on this clonotype: The target antigen is unknown.

Sequencing was performed on PBMCs, mostly from graft donor cells, taken 360 days after TCRalphabeta/CD19-depleted stem cell transplant. The J gene is TRBJ2-1, the V gene TRBV28; 10 positions agree with TRBD2. This clonotype was sampled from a female patient aged 2-15 years who had a stem cell transplant for congenital amegakaryocytic thrombocytopenia, so the T cells may come from the graft donor. As DNA, the CDR3 is TGTGCCAGCAAGACCGGGACTAGCGACAATGAGCAGTTCTTC. As protein: CASKTGTSDNEQFF.